These 19 T cell receptor beta chains were sequenced from one sample in a study of T cells in localized non-small cell lung cancer (dated by TCRdb to 2020 to 2021). The library relied on the immunoSEQ multiplex PCR assay. The table was pulled from immuneACCESS by TCRdb, which kept in-frame rearrangements only. Such tables lose some clones; where checked, under half of the loss comes from unresolved V genes, and the rest has no known cause. The sample yields thousands of clones; about 31% were counted once. The top ten clonotypes cover approximately 9.6% of the sample. The source material was lung tumor tissue, sampled before any cancer treatment. The receptors were gathered from a male donor aged 60 or over with stage I lung adenocarcinoma.

This clone showed up just a few times. The chain links TRBV6-7 to TRBJ1-1; no clear D. TRBV6-7 is placed among ORFs of uncertain function. This CDR3 is 11 amino acids long. The V end was cut by 11 bases, the J end by 9 bases, with 16 bases between. The DNA of the CDR3 is TGTGCCGCCACAGCCGGTTTTAAAGCTTTCTTT. Its translation is CAATAGFKAFF.

This clone has just a few counts. The J gene is TRBJ1-3, the V gene TRBV6-8; D is ambiguous. The V gene's germline CDR1 is MNHGY and CDR2 SAAAGT. The CDR3 is 15 amino acids. The V gene lost 0 bases and the J gene lost 4 bases, with 10 bases spanning the gap. In nucleotides, the CDR3 is TGTGCCAGCAGTTACTCGATTGGTTGGGGAAACACCATATATTTT. Its translation: CASSYSIGWGNTIYF.

The genes are TRBV25-1 and TRBJ1-1, with D maybe TRBD1 (5 bases). V gave up 7 bases and J gave up 6 bases, with 12 bases separating them. CDR3 length: 12 amino acids. Germline V gene data show CDR1 as MGHDK and CDR2 as SYGVNS. Here the CDR3 DNA reads TGTGCCAGCAAAGGGCAGGGTCCTGAAGCTTTCTTT. Its protein is CASKGQGPEAFF.

The rearrangement uses TRBV19 and TRBJ1-1, with D possibly TRBD1 on 6 matching bases. Germline V gene lookup returns CDR1 LNHDA and CDR2 SQIVND (reference sequence). The CDR3 is 15 residues long. V lost 4 bases, J lost 1 base, and 13 bases lay in between. The CDR3 sequence is CASSRGQTGNTEAFF. CDR3 sequence (DNA): TGTGCCAGTAGTAGGGGCCAGACAGGGAACACTGAAGCTTTCTTT. Together with reference TRBV19 and TRBJ1-1, the CDR3 gives the full variable domain: DGGITQSPKYLFRKEGQNVTLSCEQNLNHDAMYWYRQDPGQGLRLIYYSQIVNDFQKGDIAEGYSVSREKKESFPLTVTSAQKNPTAFYLCASSRGQTGNTEAFFGQGTRLTVV.

By share, this clone counts as medium-sized (0.01 to 0.1%). The chain links TRBV11-3 to TRBJ1-1, with D hard to call. Per germline, CDR1 SGHNT and CDR2 YENEEA. The CDR3 runs 15 residues. Trimming shortened V by 1 base and J by 1 base, and 10 bases separated the two germline ends. CDR3 nucleotides: TGTGCCAGCAGCTTAGTGTGGGCAGCGAACACTGAAGCTTTCTTT. Translated, it gives CASSLVWAANTEAFF. The full variable domain, with the rest looked up from reference TRBV11-3 and TRBJ1-1, is EAGVVQSPRYKIIEKKQPVAFWCNPISGHNTLYWYLQNLGQGPELLIRYENEEAVDDSQLPKDRFSAERLKGVDSTLKIQPAELGDSAVYLCASSLVWAANTEAFFGQGTRLTVV.

This clone turned up a few times. V is TRBV9 and J is TRBJ2-7; the D is unclear. The CDR3 runs 14 residues. Germline V gene lookup returns CDR1 SGDLS and CDR2 YYNGEE. V was shortened by 0 bases and J by 6 bases, with 13 bases between the two germline ends. CDR3 in amino acids: CASSVATAPGEQYF. CDR3 DNA sequence: TGTGCCAGCAGCGTAGCTACGGCGCCAGGCGAGCAGTACTTC.

The chain links TRBV11-3 to TRBJ2-3; 8 bases match TRBD1. CDR1 and CDR2 (germline): SGHNT, YENEEA. Trimming took 5 bases from V and 6 from J; bases not matched to a gene: 10. The CDR3 runs 15 residues. CDR3 nucleotides: TGTGCCAGCAGCCCACGGACAGGGTCGTCCGATACGCAGTATTTT. Protein: CASSPRTGSSDTQYF.

V usage is TRBV11-3 and J usage is TRBJ2-3; 8 bases agree with TRBD1. Germline CDR1 SGHNT, CDR2 YENEEA. The CDR3 runs to 16 residues. Trimming took 5 bases from V and 4 from J; bases not matched to a gene: 11. The CDR3 DNA is TGTGCCAGCAGCCCCCTCGCGGGACAGGCGGCAGATACGCAGTATTTT. Its translation is CASSPLAGQAADTQYF.

V is TRBV9 and J is TRBJ1-2; D is unresolved. The germline gives CDR1 SGDLS, CDR2 YYNGEE. Trimming shortened V by 5 bases and J by 5 bases, and 13 bases separated the two germline ends. The CDR3 is 13 amino acids. The CDR3 coding sequence is TGTGCCAGCAGTGAAAGGGAGGGTTATGGCTACACCTTC. It codes for CASSEREGYGYTF.

Only a few counts were recorded for this clone. The chain carries TRBV11-3 and TRBJ2-1, with D uncertain. In germline, CDR1 is SGHNT, CDR2 YENEEA. V was shortened by 0 bases and J by 0 bases, with 3 bases between the two germline ends. The length of the CDR3 is 14 residues. The DNA of the CDR3 is TGTGCCAGCAGCTTAGACAGCTCCTACAATGAGCAGTTCTTC. As protein: CASSLDSSYNEQFF.

This clone was seen more than once but under ten times. The V call is TRBV11-3, the J call TRBJ2-5, with D possibly TRBD2 on 7 matching bases. V was clipped by 3 bases and J by 7 bases, with 15 bases between them. The CDR3 is 14 amino acids. CDR1 and CDR2 (germline): SGHNT, YENEEA. In DNA form, the CDR3 reads TGTGCCAGCAGCTTGGAAAGGGAGGGGGGGACCCAGTACTTC. The encoded protein is CASSLEREGGTQYF.

By share of the sample, this clone is medium-sized. The chain uses TRBV11-3 and TRBJ1-2; TRBD1 matches 7 bases. The germline gives CDR1 SGHNT, CDR2 YENEEA. V lost 1 base and J lost 4; bases outside the gene matches: 3. This CDR3 contains 14 residues. CDR3 sequence: CASSLGQGPYGYTF. As DNA, the CDR3 is TGTGCCAGCAGCTTAGGACAGGGTCCCTATGGCTACACCTTC.

This chain connects TRBV6-8 to TRBJ2-3, with TRBD2 identical over 14 bases. V lost 6 bases and J lost 6; bases outside the gene matches: 2. Germline CDR1 and CDR2: MNHGY and SAAAGT. This CDR3 contains 14 residues. The CDR3 region has the DNA TGTGCCAGCAGCGGGACTAGCGGGGGTGATACGCAGTATTTT. It yields the protein CASSGTSGGDTQYF.

The genes are TRBV11-3 and TRBJ1-1; TRBD1 might be the D (6 bases). From germline, CDR1 is SGHNT and CDR2 YENEEA. V shed 5 bases and J shed 10 bases, with 20 bases lying between them. The CDR3 covers 14 residues. CDR3 loop: CASSHRAGLTRAFF. The CDR3 bases are TGTGCCAGCAGCCACAGGGCGGGGCTTACGAGAGCTTTCTTT.

This clone was detected only a few times. The chain carries TRBV14 and TRBJ1-1; D not certain. Trimming cost V 1 base and J 1 base, with 7 bases left between them. This CDR3 contains 14 residues. Germline V gene sequence: CDR1 SGHDN, CDR2 FVKESK. CDR3 amino acids: CASSQVGWNTEAFF. DNA of the CDR3: TGTGCCAGCAGCCAAGTGGGGTGGAACACTGAAGCTTTCTTT. The entire variable domain, with the rest obtained from reference TRBV14 and TRBJ1-1, is as follows: EAGVTQFPSHSVIEKGQTVTLRCDPISGHDNLYWYRRVMGKEIKFLLHFVKESKQDESGMPNNRFLAERTGGTYSTLKVQPAELEDSGVYFCASSQVGWNTEAFFGQGTRLTVV.

The genes are TRBV11-3 and TRBJ2-5; D possibly corresponds to TRBD2 (6 bases). CDR3 length equals 16 residues. Germline V CDR1 and CDR2: SGHNT, YENEEA. Trimming left V 5 bases short and J 1 base short, with 17 bases between. CDR3 coding DNA: TGTGCCAGCAGCCAAGCCGACGGGAGCATCCAAGAGACCCAGTACTTC. This gives the protein CASSQADGSIQETQYF.

V usage is TRBV28 and J usage is TRBJ1-5; D is unresolved. The germline V and J ends were trimmed by 7 bases and 0 bases, with 10 bases remaining between them. The CDR3 length is 14 residues. Per the germline V gene, CDR1 is MDHEN and CDR2 is SYDVKM. The CDR3 spells CASTPSLSNQPQHF. The CDR3 nucleotides read TGTGCCAGCACACCGTCCCTTAGCAATCAGCCCCAGCATTTT.

V and J are TRBV11-3 and TRBJ2-5; 8 bases agree with TRBD1. Germline V gene sequence: CDR1 SGHNT, CDR2 YENEEA. After removal of 5 bases from V and 2 bases from J, the junction contained 10 bases not matched to a gene. This CDR3 is built from 16 residues. Here the CDR3 reads CASSLMPTGGQETQYF. CDR3 nucleotides: TGTGCCAGCAGCCTCATGCCCACAGGGGGGCAAGAGACCCAGTACTTC.

This clone was seen more than once but under ten times. The rearrangement uses TRBV28 and TRBJ2-1; 9 bases are a match to TRBD2. The CDR3 consists of 15 residues. V shed 4 bases, J shed 1 base, and the junction held 2 bases outside the gene matches. Germline V gene data show CDR1 as MDHEN and CDR2 as SYDVKM. CDR3 protein: CASSSSGRSYNEQFF. Here the CDR3 DNA reads TGTGCCAGCAGTTCAAGCGGGAGGTCCTACAATGAGCAGTTCTTC.